This TCR beta chain came from a study of T-cell reconstitution after alpha-beta-depleted transplantation in children. Preparing the TCRbeta library involved the use of unique molecular identifiers. TCRdb re-called the PCR reads through MiXCR, storing one row per CDR3 protein. The sample includes more than 250,000 distinct CDR3 sequences, almost 10% seen only once; the top ten take 10%. Germline CDR1 and CDR2: SNHLY and FYNNEI. CDR3 length equals 12 residues. Deletions cut 11 bases from V and 2 bases from J, with 12 bases between. Source: PBMCs from the stem cell graft donor, taken from the stem cell graft. The source is a human donor who donated a stem cell graft to a child with SCID. The chain combines TRBV2 with TRBJ2-5; either TRBD1 or TRBD2 may fit D (5 bases each). CDR3 in amino acids: CAGGPLQETQYF. CDR3 nucleotides: TGTGCCGGGGGACCGCTGCAAGAGACCCAGTACTTC.